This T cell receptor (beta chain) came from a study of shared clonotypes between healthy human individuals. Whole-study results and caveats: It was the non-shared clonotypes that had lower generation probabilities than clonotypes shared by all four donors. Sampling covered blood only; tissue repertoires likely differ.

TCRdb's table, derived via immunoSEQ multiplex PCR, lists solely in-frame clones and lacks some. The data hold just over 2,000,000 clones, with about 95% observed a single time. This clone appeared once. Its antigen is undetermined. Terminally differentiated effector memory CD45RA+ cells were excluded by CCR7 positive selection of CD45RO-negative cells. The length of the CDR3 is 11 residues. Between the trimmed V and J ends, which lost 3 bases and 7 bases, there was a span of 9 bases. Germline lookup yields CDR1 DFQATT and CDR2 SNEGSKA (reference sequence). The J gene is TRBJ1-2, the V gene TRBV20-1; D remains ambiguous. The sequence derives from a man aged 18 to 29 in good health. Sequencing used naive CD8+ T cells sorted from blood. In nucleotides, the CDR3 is TGCAGTGCTAGCCAGGAAGGTGGCTACACCTTC. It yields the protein CSASQEGGYTF.